These T cell receptor beta chains were read from a single sample in a study of brain T cells in children with intractable seizures. The method was immunoSEQ multiplex PCR; TCRdb's version includes in-frame clones alone and lacks a portion of them. The top ten clones hold 5% to 7% of a sample with hundreds of thousands of clones, about 93% of them seen once. The material sequenced was peripheral blood, taken about 5 months after surgery. The receptors originated from a boy under two years old with tuberous sclerosis and intractable seizures. The conserved cysteine and the conserved F or W are not part of the CDR3 here. A D gene is named only where the DNA matches it firmly.

cdr3_length	d_call	v_call	j_call	cdr3_aa
13	TRBD2	TRBV6-6	TRBJ2-7	ASRSRGTSEWEQY
11	TRBD1	TRBV9	TRBJ1-2	ASRGDRWYGYT
13	.	TRBV7-3	TRBJ1-4	ASSSTGSSNEKLF
13	.	TRBV5-8	TRBJ2-5	ASSPGTTDGETQY
9	.	TRBV5-8	TRBJ1-1	ATRRRSEAF
11	.	TRBV30	TRBJ1-2	AWSVGQGDGYT
12	TRBD1	TRBV2	TRBJ1-5	ASNLDRGNQPQH
11	TRBD2	TRBV6-5	TRBJ2-1	ASSSGGNNEQF
14	.	TRBV27	TRBJ2-6	ASGTLLVSGANVLT
13	TRBD1	TRBV30	TRBJ2-6	AWKGQASGANVLT
12	TRBD1	TRBV19	TRBJ1-1	ASSLGTGNTEAF
15	TRBD2	TRBV5-4	TRBJ2-4	ASSLVPAGGVQNIQY
12	TRBD2	TRBV7-9	TRBJ2-5	ASSSLAGGLAQY
14	TRBD1	TRBV28	TRBJ1-2	ASTLDGTALNYGYT
14	.	TRBV14	TRBJ2-7	ASSQKTGLIYYEQY
13	TRBD2	TRBV3-1/TRBV3-2	TRBJ2-5	ASSLLSSGGETQY
14	TRBD2	TRBV11-2	TRBJ2-1	ASSFTSGRNYNEQF
11	.	TRBV24-1	TRBJ1-2	ATSEAGPGGYT
12	.	TRBV3-1/TRBV3-2	TRBJ1-6	ASSQGHNNSPLH
12	.	TRBV27	TRBJ2-1	ASSPQGGYNEQF
9	.	TRBV20-1	TRBJ2-3	SASDPDTQY
13	.	TRBV7-2	TRBJ1-5	ASSLVGTSNQPQH
13	TRBD2	TRBV10-3	TRBJ2-7	AISELTSGPYEQY
15	.	TRBV5-5	TRBJ2-6	ASSQGGRSSGANVLT
16	TRBD1	TRBV19	TRBJ2-2	ASSTPLLDRANTGELF
16	.	TRBV7-9	TRBJ1-1	ASSLGKIDGKTNTEAF
11	.	TRBV27	TRBJ2-3	ASSPVVTDTQY
11	.	TRBV12-3/TRBV12-4	TRBJ1-1	ASSPHAGSEAF
13	TRBD1	TRBV7-3	TRBJ1-1	ASSSGQGAKTEAF
13	TRBD1	TRBV7-2	TRBJ1-5	ASSYDRGSGQPQH
14	.	TRBV4-1	TRBJ2-2	ASSPSWGAWTGELF
12	TRBD2	TRBV30	TRBJ2-3	AWSGGVSTDTQY
12	TRBD2	TRBV24-1	TRBJ2-4	ATRASGGEDIQY
13	.	TRBV7-9	TRBJ1-3	ASSSGLYSGNTIY
13	TRBD1	TRBV27	TRBJ1-2	ASSPFERGQYGYT
12	.	TRBV6-1	TRBJ2-5	ASSESQGQETQY
13	TRBD1	TRBV6-5	TRBJ1-1	ASIPKQGLGTEAF
11	.	TRBV6-6	TRBJ2-7	ASRTTSSYEQY
14	.	TRBV19	TRBJ1-5	ASSIATADPNQPQH
13	.	TRBV15	TRBJ2-1	ATSRDRDFYNEQF
14	TRBD1	TRBV28	TRBJ1-3	ASSPAWDRSGNTIY
11	TRBD1	TRBV9	TRBJ1-5	ASSTGEGQPQH
12	TRBD1	TRBV11-2	TRBJ1-5	ASSAGQGSQPQH
11	.	TRBV2	TRBJ1-2	ASSYTGTGGYT
9	.	TRBV2	TRBJ1-4	ASRGLSNPF
12	.	TRBV5-1	TRBJ2-1	ASSNGQKVNEQF
13	.	TRBV5-1	TRBJ2-7	ASSLTGTLFYEQY
13	.	TRBV27	TRBJ1-1	ASSSEVDPNTEAF
14	TRBD2	TRBV5-1	TRBJ2-1	ASSLEGLAGVDEQF
11	.	TRBV19	TRBJ1-5	ASSTESYQPQH
10	TRBD1	TRBV25-1	TRBJ2-1	ASSGQGNEQF
15	.	TRBV30	TRBJ1-1	AWSVLFLGRDTTEAF
12	.	TRBV24-1	TRBJ1-2	ATSDLEGGGGYT